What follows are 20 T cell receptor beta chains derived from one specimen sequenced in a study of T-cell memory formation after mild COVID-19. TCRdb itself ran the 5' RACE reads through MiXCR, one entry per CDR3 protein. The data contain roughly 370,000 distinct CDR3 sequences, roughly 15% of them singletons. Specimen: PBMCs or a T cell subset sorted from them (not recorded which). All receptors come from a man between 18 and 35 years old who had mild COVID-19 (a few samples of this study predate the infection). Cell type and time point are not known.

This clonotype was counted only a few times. The CDR3 loop is CASSFRDPGSTDTQYF. The CDR3 coding sequence is TGTGCCAGCAGCTTCCGAGACCCTGGGAGCACAGATACGCAGTATTTT. This chain connects TRBV7-9 to TRBJ2-3; no clear D. Trimming took 3 bases from V and 0 from J, leaving 13 bases between them. The CDR3 is 16 residues long. Germline CDR1 reads SEHNR; CDR2 reads FQNEAQ (reference sequence). Variable domain in full (rest from reference TRBV7-9 and TRBJ2-3): DTGVSQNPRHKITKRGQNVTFRCDPISEHNRLYWYRQTLGQGPEFLTYFQNEAQLEKSRLLSDRFSAERPKGSFSTLEIQRTEQGDSAMYLCASSFRDPGSTDTQYFGPGTRLTVL.

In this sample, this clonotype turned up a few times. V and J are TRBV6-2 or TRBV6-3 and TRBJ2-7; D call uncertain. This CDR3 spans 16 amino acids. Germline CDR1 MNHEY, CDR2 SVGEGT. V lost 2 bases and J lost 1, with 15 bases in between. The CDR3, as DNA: TGTGCCAGCAGTTACCCCGGGCGGTCCGCGTCCTACGAGCAGTACGTC. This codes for CASSYPGRSASYEQYV.

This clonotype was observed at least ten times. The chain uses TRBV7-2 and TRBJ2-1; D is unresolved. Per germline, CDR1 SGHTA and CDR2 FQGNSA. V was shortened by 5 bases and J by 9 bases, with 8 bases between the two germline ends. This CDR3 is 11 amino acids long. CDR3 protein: CASSTVGEQFF. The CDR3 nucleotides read TGTGCCAGCAGCACAGTAGGTGAGCAGTTCTTC.

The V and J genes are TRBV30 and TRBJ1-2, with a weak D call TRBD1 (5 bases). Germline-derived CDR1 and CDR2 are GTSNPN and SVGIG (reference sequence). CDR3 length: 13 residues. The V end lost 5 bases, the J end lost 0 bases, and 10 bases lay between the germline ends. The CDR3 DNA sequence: TGTGCCTGGGCGAGAGGGGCTAACTATGGCTACACCTTC. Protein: CAWARGANYGYTF.

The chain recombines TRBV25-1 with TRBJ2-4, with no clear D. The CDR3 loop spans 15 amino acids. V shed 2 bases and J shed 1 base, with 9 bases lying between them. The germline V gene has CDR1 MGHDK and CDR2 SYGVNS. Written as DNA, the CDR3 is TGTGCCAGCAGTGAAGGCTTGGGGGCCAAAAACATTCAGTACTTC. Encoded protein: CASSEGLGAKNIQYF. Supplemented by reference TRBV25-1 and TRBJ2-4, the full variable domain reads EADIYQTPRYLVIGTGKKITLECSQTMGHDKMYWYQQDPGMELHLIHYSYGVNSTEKGDLSSESTVSRIRTEHFPLTLESARPSHTSQYLCASSEGLGAKNIQYFGAGTRLSVL.

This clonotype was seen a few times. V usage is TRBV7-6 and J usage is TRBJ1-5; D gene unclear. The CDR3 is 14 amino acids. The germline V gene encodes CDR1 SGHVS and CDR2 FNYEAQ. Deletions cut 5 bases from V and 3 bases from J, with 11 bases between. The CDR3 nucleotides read TGTGCCAGCAGCGAAGACGGAATCAATCAGCCCCAGCATTTT. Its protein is CASSEDGINQPQHF.

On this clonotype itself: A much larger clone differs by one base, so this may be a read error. CDR3 region: CACDPGGVIGNTGELFF. The CDR3 DNA sequence: TGTGCCTGCGACCCTGGAGGGGTCATTGGGAACACCGGGGAGCTGTTTTTT. The gene calls are TRBV4-2 and TRBJ2-2, with a possible D match to TRBD2 (6 bases). Looked up from germline, CDR1 is LGHNA and CDR2 is YNFKEQ. The CDR3 runs 17 residues. V was cut by 11 bases and J by 1 base, with 23 bases left in between.

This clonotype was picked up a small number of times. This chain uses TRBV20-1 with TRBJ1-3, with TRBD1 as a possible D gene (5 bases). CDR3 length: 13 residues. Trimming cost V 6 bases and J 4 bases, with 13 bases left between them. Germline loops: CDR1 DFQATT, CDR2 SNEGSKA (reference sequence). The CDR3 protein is CSARDSAGNTIYF. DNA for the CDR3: TGCAGTGCCCGAGACAGTGCCGGAAACACCATATATTTT.

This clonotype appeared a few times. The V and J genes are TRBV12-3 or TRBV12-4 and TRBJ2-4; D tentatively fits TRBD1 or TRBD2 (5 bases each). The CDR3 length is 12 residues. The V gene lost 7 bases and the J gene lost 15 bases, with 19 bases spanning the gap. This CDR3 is CASTPGGGMLYF. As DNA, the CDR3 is TGTGCCAGCACCCCTGGTGGGGGAATGTTGTACTTC.

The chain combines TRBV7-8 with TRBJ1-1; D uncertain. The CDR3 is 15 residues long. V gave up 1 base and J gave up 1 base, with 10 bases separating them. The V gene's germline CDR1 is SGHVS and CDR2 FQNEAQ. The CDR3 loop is CASSLGITPNTEAFF. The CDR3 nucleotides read TGTGCCAGCAGCTTAGGGATAACCCCGAACACTGAAGCTTTCTTT. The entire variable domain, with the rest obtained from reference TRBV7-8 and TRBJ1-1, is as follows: GAGVSQSPRYKVAKRGQDVALRCDPISGHVSLFWYQQALGQGPEFLTYFQNEAQLDKSGLPSDRFFAERPEGSVSTLKIQRTQQEDSAVYLCASSLGITPNTEAFFGQGTRLTVV.

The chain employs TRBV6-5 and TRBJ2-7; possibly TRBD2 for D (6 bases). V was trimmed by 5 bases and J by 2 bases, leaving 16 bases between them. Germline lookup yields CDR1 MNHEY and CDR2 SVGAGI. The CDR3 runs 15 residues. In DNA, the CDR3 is TGTGCCAGCAGTAAGGGCGGGGACTGGCCCTACGAGCAGTACTTC. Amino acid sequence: CASSKGGDWPYEQYF.

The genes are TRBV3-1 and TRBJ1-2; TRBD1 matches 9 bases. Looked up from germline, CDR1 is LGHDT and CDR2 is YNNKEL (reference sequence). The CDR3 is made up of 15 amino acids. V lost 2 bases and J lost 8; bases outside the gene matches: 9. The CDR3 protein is CASSQFGTGSKGYTF. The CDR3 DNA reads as TGTGCCAGCAGCCAATTTGGGACAGGGTCGAAAGGCTACACCTTC.

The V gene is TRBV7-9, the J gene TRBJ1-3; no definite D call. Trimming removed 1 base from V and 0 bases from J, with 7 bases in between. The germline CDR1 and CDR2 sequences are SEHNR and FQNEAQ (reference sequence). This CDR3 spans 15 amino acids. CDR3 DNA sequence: TGTGCCAGCAGCTTAGTGGGCAACTCTGGAAACACCATATATTTT. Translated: CASSLVGNSGNTIYF.

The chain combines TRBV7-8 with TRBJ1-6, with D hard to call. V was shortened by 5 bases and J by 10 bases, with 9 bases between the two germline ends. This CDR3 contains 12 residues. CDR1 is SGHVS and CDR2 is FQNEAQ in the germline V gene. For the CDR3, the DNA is TGTGCCAGCAGCCCAAGGGTATCACCCCTCCACTTT. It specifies CASSPRVSPLHF.

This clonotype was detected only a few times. The CDR3 region has the DNA TGTGCCAGCAGCCGCAGCGGGGGGGCCGCTACCGGGGAGCTGTTTTTT. Its translation: CASSRSGGAATGELFF. This rearrangement joins TRBV14 to TRBJ2-2, with 10 positions matching TRBD2. Germline V gives CDR1 SGHDN, CDR2 FVKESK. The junction had 7 bases not matched to a gene; V was cut back by 4 bases and J by 5 bases. The CDR3 runs to 16 residues. Combining the CDR3 with reference TRBV14 and TRBJ2-2 gives the whole variable domain EAGVTQFPSHSVIEKGQTVTLRCDPISGHDNLYWYRRVMGKEIKFLLHFVKESKQDESGMPNNRFLAERTGGTYSTLKVQPAELEDSGVYFCASSRSGGAATGELFFGEGSRLTVL.

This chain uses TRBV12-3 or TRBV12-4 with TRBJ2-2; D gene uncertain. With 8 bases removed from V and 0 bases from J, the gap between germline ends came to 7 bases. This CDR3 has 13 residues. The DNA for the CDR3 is TGTGCCAGCGGGCAAGCGAACACCGGGGAGCTGTTTTTT. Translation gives CASGQANTGELFF.

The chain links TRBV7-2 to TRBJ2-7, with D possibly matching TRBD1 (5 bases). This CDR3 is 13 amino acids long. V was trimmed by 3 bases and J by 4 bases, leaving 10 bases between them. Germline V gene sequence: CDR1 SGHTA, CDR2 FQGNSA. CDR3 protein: CASSFSPGYEQYV. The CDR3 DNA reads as TGTGCCAGCAGCTTTTCACCAGGGTACGAGCAGTACGTC.

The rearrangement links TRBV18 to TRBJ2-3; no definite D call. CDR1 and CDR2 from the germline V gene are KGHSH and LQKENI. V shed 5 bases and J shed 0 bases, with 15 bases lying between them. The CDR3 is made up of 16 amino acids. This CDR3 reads CASSTSSASSTDTQYF. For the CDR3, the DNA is TGTGCCAGCTCAACCTCTAGTGCCTCTAGCACAGATACGCAGTATTTT.

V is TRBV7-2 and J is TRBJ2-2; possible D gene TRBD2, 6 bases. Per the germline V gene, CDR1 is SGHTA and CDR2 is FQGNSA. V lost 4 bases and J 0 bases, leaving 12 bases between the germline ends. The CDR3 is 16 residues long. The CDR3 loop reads CASSSGTLANTGELFF. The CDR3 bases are TGTGCCAGCAGCTCCGGGACTCTCGCGAACACCGGGGAGCTGTTTTTT.

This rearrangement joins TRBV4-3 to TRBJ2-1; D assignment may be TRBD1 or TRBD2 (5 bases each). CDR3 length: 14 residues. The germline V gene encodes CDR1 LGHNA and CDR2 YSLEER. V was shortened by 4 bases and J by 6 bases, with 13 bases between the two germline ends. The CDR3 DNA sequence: TGCGCCAGCAGCCCGGACACCGAGGGCAATGAGCAGTTCTTC. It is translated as CASSPDTEGNEQFF.